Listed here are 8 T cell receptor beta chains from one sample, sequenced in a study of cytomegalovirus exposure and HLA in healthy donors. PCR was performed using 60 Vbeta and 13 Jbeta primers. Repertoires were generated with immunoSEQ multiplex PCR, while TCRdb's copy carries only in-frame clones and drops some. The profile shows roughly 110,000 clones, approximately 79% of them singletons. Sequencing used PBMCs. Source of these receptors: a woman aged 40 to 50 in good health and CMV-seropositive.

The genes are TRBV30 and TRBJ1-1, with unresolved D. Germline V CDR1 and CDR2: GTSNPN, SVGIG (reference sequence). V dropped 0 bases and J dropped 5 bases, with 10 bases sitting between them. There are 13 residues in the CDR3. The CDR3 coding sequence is TGTGCCTGGAGTGTATATGTGAGGACTGAAGCTTTCTTT. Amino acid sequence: CAWSVYVRTEAFF.

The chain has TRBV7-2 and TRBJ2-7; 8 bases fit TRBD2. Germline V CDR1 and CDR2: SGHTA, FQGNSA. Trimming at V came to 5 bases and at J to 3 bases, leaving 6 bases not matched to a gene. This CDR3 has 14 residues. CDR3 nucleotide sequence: TGTGCCAGCAGCCCCGCCGGGACTAGCTACGAGCAGTACTTC. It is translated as CASSPAGTSYEQYF.

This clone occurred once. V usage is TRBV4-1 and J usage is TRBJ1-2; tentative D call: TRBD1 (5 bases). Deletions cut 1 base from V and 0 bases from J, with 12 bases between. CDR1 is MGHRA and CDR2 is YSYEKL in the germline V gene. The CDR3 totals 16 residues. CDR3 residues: CASSQVWTPANYGYTF. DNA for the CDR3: TGCGCCAGCAGCCAAGTTTGGACACCCGCTAACTATGGCTACACCTTC.

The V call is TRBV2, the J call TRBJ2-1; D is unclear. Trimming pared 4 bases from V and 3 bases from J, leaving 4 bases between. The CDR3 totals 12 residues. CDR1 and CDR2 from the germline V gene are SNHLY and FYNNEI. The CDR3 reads CASSASYNEQFF. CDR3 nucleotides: TGTGCCAGCAGTGCCAGCTACAATGAGCAGTTCTTC.

The DNA for the CDR3 is TGTGCCAGCAGTCATGACAGGGGTGTCGGCTACACCTTC. As protein: CASSHDRGVGYTF. The chain combines TRBV7-2 with TRBJ1-2; 8 bases map to TRBD1. This CDR3 comprises 13 residues. J lost 8 bases, V lost 6 bases, and 8 bases had no gene match. Germline V lookup: CDR1 SGHTA, CDR2 FQGNSA.

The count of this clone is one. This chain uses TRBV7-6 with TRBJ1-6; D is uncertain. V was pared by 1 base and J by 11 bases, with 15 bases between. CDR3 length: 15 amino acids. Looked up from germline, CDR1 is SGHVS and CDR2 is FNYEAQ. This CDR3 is CASSLGPRSGTPLHF. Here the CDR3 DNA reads TGTGCCAGCAGCTTAGGGCCCCGCAGCGGAACACCCCTCCACTTT.

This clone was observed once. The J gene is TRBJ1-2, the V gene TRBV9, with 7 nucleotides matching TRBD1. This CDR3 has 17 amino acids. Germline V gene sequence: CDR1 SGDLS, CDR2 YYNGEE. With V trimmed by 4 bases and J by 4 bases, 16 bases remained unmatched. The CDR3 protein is CASSSHSGTDFSYGYTF. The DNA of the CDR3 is TGTGCCAGCAGCTCTCACTCCGGGACAGATTTTAGCTATGGCTACACCTTC.

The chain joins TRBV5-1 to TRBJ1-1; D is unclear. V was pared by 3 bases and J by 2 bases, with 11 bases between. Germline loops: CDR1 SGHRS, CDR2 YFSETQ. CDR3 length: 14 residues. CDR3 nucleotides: TGCGCCAGCAGCTGGAGGAGTGACAACACTGAAGCTTTCTTT. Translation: CASSWRSDNTEAFF.